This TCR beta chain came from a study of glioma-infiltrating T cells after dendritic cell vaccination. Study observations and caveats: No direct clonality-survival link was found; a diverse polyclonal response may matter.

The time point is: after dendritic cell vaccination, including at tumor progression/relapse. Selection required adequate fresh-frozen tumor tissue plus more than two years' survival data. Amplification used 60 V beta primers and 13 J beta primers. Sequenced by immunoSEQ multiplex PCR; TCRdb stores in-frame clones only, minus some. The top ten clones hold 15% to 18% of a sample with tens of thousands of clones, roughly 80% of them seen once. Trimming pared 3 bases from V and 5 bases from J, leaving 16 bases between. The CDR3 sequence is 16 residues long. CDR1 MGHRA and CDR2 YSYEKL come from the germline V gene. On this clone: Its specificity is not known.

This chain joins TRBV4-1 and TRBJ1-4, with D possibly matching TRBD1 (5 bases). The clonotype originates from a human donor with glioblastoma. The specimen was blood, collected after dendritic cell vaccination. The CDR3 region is CASSHPWGGRNEKLFF. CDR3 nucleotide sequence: TGCGCCAGCAGCCATCCTTGGGGCGGCAGGAATGAAAAACTGTTTTTT.